Listed here are 2 T cell receptor beta chains from one sample, sequenced in a study of regulatory T cells in long-lasting Graves disease. Arm-PCR of CDR3 regions and iRepertoire HTBI primers were used to build TCR beta libraries. TCRdb recomputed calls from the multiplex PCR reads with MiXCR, one row per CDR3 protein. The sample shows about 240,000 distinct CDR3 sequences, 20% to 25% of them seen only once. The time point is: newly diagnosed GD, antithyroid drugs for less than 3 months. Extracted RNA from PBMCs served as the source of the TCR library. The sample was peripheral blood mononuclear cells (PBMCs), taken at new diagnosis, from a patient treated with antithyroid drugs. Receptors were obtained from a female donor with Graves disease.

This clonotype was observed at least ten times. In nucleotides, the CDR3 is TGTGCCAGCAGTTACTTAGTAGCGGGGAAAAACATTCAGTACTTC. Translated: CASSYLVAGKNIQYF. This chain uses TRBV6-5 with TRBJ2-4, with 8 bases identical to TRBD2. CDR1 MNHEY and CDR2 SVGAGI come from the germline V gene. J lost 4 bases, V lost 1 base, and 3 bases had no gene match. The CDR3 sequence is 15 residues long.

This chain joins TRBV7-9 and TRBJ2-7; D not resolved. V was clipped by 6 bases and J by 0 bases, with 12 bases between them. Germline values: CDR1 SEHNR, CDR2 FQNEAQ (reference sequence). The CDR3 length is 14 residues. The CDR3 reads CASRNDIHSYEQYF. CDR3 bases: TGTGCCAGCAGGAACGACATCCACTCCTACGAGCAGTACTTC. Complete variable domain (other parts from reference TRBV7-9 and TRBJ2-7): DTGVSQNPRHKITKRGQNVTFRCDPISEHNRLYWYRQTLGQGPEFLTYFQNEAQLEKSRLLSDRFSAERPKGSFSTLEIQRTEQGDSAMYLCASRNDIHSYEQYFGPGTRLTVT.